This T cell receptor (beta chain) was retrieved from a study of shared clonotypes between healthy human individuals (dated by TCRdb to 2018 to 2020). Regarding the study in general: A couple of women and a few men aged 18 to 49 years were included in the cohort. To estimate repertoire size and how much clonotypes are shared between individuals, the study performed deep sequencing of blood TCR repertoires from roughly five healthy adults. For each donor, CD4 naive and CD4 memory were each run on three plates, CD8 naive on two plates, and CD8 memory on one plate. Between about 0.94 and 8.9 billion PBMCs per donor were obtained by leukapheresis. To increase sequencing depth and limit assay-specific biases, different laboratories used diverse techniques to prepare libraries and sequence TCR repertoires.

Using the deep immunoSEQ assay, multiplex PCR amplified TCR CDR3 regions from genomic DNA. Extracted genomic DNA from each cell subset was spread evenly across all wells of several immunoSEQ 96-well plates, with each plate serving as a replicate. For sorted subsets, 150 to 250 ng genomic DNA, equal to tens of thousands of T cell genomes, was loaded into each replicate PCR. Purified libraries were quantified with a Qubit 3.0 fluorometer, sized on a Bioanalyzer 2100, and re-quantified with the KAPA Library Quantification kit. Every immunoSEQ 96-well plate was sequenced on a dedicated single-read 150-cycle Illumina NextSeq 550 flow cell. Regarding the original processing steps: Because the immunoSEQ output included only junctional sequences and no quality scores, the filtering could not be the same as the filtering used for full-length reads. Sequences were annotated with PyIR, a Python wrapper for IgBLAST v1.9, using IMGT germline references to assign V/J genes and CDR3. Any read was removed if the V/J assignment was weak (E-value above 1e-6), the CDR3 was missing, or the read contained stop codons, out-of-frame junctions, or ambiguous translated residues. V3J clonotypes were defined as sequences sharing the same inferred V gene, J gene, and CDR3 amino acid sequence. The percentage overlap between two repertoires was calculated by dividing the number of shared unique clonotypes by the size of the smaller repertoire. Richness of each repertoire was evaluated using RTK rarefaction, the Chao1 estimator, and Recon v2.1 estimates of unobserved clonotypes. Generation probabilities for all TCRbeta clonotypes obtained by the gDNA method from a handful of donors were computed using OLGA. TCRdb's version of the immuneACCESS table is confined to in-frame rearrangements and falls short of the full clone set. An unresolved V gene accounts for under half of the shortfall where checked; the remainder is of unknown origin. V, J and clone size were drawn from that table, and D and trimming were deduced from the DNA. In all, the sample holds roughly 700,000 clones, and approximately 79% of those were seen once. The top ten hold around 1.6% of the sample.

In regard to this clone: Its cognate antigen has yet to be identified. It has no much larger one-base neighbor in the sample; base qualities were not kept.

Results and caveats for the whole study, not just this receptor: Higher generation probabilities were observed for clonotypes shared by all four sorted-subset donors than for non-shared clonotypes. Incomplete sequencing was indicated by rarefaction of sorted-subset datasets, despite the large sequencing depth. Because the study included a small number of donors, the genetic and exposure-history diversity represented was limited. About 5% of naive CD4, approximately 3.7% of naive CD8, roughly 2.4% of memory CD4, and about 0.4% of memory CD8 clonotypes were shared across a few donors. Pairwise subsampling led to the expectation that sequencing depth would affect the degree of clonotype sharing among donors. Sampling was limited to blood, and TCR repertoires in tissue likely differ from TCR repertoires in blood. Estimated clonotype richness was generally larger for naive than for memory subsets.

V and J lose 7 bases and 0 bases, and a span of 14 bases separates them. The CDR3 spans 15 residues, from the cysteine through the phenylalanine. The CDR3 DNA has 45 bases and is translated from base 1. According to the germline V gene (reference sequence), CDR1 reads SEHNR and CDR2 reads FQNEAQ. The donors were healthy, HIV-negative adults who had no recently reported acute infections or vaccinations. All donors were Caucasian adults living in Nashville, Tennessee, USA. CD4+ T cells were enriched through magnetic negative selection, after which naive cells were positively selected on CD45RA and the remaining negative fraction served as the memory subset. After blood collection by leukapheresis, PBMCs were isolated using Ficoll-Histopaque density gradient centrifugation and then cryopreserved in the vapor phase of liquid nitrogen. Purity and quantity of every magnetically sorted T cell population were checked by analytical flow cytometry. Genomic DNA was isolated from every sorted fraction and measured by UV absorbance on a Nanodrop 2000c.

The V and J genes are TRBV7-9 and TRBJ2-3; a tentative D match to TRBD1 spans 6 bases. The specimen was memory CD4+ T cells sorted from blood. This sample's cell subset or site label indicates: CD45RA-negative fraction. The clonotype comes from a woman in her twenties or thirties in good health. The CDR3 reads CASTLGQTSTDTQYF. The bases read TGTGCCAGCACCCTTGGACAGACTAGCACAGATACGCAGTATTTT.